This T cell receptor beta chain derives from a study of T cell changes during pregnancy in multiple sclerosis. Germline CDR1 MNHNY, CDR2 SVGAGI (reference sequence). This CDR3 has 14 amino acids. The V and J ends lost 7 bases and 8 bases, in that order; junction bases with no gene match: 12. Profiled with immunoSEQ multiplex PCR; TCRdb holds only in-frame clones, not every one. Among roughly 23,000 clones listed, 70% to 90% were seen once. The V gene is TRBV6-6, the J gene TRBJ2-7; 9 nucleotides line up with TRBD1. The receptor was isolated from a female donor in good health, enrolled as a control in a pregnancy study. The starting material was CD4+ T cells from peripheral blood mononuclear cells, obtained in the first trimester of pregnancy. In DNA form, the CDR3 reads TGTGCCAGCAATCCGGACAGGGGTCTATTGAAGCAGTACTTC. Its translation is CASNPDRGLLKQYF.